This T cell receptor beta chain was identified in a study of a mutant IDH1 vaccine in newly diagnosed glioma. For the study at large: Patients received vaccination from 4-6 weeks after radiotherapy alone, or with temozolomide cycles. It was radiotherapy, temozolomide, or both that patients received previously, with most receiving both. Study-wide points: Most patients, around 94%, showed vaccine-induced immune responses.

Measured with immunoSEQ multiplex PCR; TCRdb has only the in-frame clones, and not every one. This sample has tens of thousands of clones, with roughly 90% found just once. A remark on this clone: What it binds is not known.

Specified time point: week 47, end of study. The investigators gave 300 ug of mutant IDH1 20-mer peptide in each vaccine dose, together with topical imiquimod. The CDR3 covers 11 residues. The V gene lost 1 base and the J gene lost 14 bases, with 13 bases spanning the gap. Germline values: CDR1 SQVTM, CDR2 ANQGSEA. Sequencing was performed on PBMCs, taken from a glioma patient whose treatment included an IDH1 peptide vaccine. The TCR originated in a man aged 40-49 years with glioma. The chain links TRBV29-1 to TRBJ2-3; no firm D call. The CDR3 DNA is TGCAGCGTTGAAGTCGACAACCCAGGGTATTTT. It encodes CSVEVDNPGYF.